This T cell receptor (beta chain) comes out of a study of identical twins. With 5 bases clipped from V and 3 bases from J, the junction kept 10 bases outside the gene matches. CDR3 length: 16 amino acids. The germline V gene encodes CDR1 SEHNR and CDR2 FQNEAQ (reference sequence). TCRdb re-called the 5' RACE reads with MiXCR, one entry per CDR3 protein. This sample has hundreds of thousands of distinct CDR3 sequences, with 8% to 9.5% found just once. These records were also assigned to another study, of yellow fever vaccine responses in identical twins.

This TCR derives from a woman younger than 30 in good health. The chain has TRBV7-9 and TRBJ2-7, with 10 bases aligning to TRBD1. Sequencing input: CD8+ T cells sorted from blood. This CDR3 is CASSPPLDRGNYEQYF. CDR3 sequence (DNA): TGTGCCAGCAGCCCACCGCTGGACAGGGGGAACTACGAGCAGTACTTC.